The 25 T cell receptor beta chains below were found in one sample sequenced in a study of technical replicates of blood from a few donors. The repertoire was sequenced with immunoSEQ multiplex PCR; TCRdb's copy has only in-frame clones and lacks some. There are fewer than 100,000 clones in the sample; about 91% occur only once, and about 0.38% lies in the top ten. Material for sequencing was T cells isolated from PBMCs. All receptors come from a human donor in good health.

The chain recombines TRBV6-1 with TRBJ2-7, with 9 positions matching TRBD1. The germline CDR1 and CDR2 sequences are MNHNS and SASEGT. The CDR3 length is 16 residues. The V and J ends lost 1 base and 2 bases, in that order; junction bases with no gene match: 6. Here the CDR3 reads CASSEVVTGGTYEQYF. The DNA of the CDR3 is TGTGCCAGCAGTGAAGTCGTGACAGGGGGAACCTACGAGCAGTACTTC.

The V gene is TRBV7-2, the J gene TRBJ2-1; 10 nucleotides line up with TRBD2. Germline CDR1 and CDR2: SGHTA and FQGNSA. Trimming cost V 5 bases and J 3 bases; bases outside gene matches: 4. This CDR3 is built from 15 residues. The CDR3 loop is CASSKTSGDYNEQFF. The CDR3 region has the DNA TGTGCCAGCAGCAAAACTAGCGGGGACTACAATGAGCAGTTCTTC.

V and J are TRBV27 and TRBJ1-2; 7 bases match TRBD1. Germline loops: CDR1 MNHEY, CDR2 SMNVEV (reference sequence). The V segment lost 2 bases and the J segment 4 bases; nucleotides outside the gene matches: 4. The CDR3 spans 14 residues. This CDR3 is CASSLGAGGYGYTF. The CDR3 DNA is TGTGCCAGCAGTTTAGGGGCAGGGGGCTATGGCTACACCTTC.

In this sample, this clone turned up a few times. The chain employs TRBV4-1 and TRBJ2-7, with a tentative D call TRBD1 (5 bases). Germline lookup yields CDR1 MGHRA and CDR2 YSYEKL. There are 13 residues in the CDR3. Between the trimmed V and J ends, which lost 4 bases and 3 bases, there was a span of 10 bases. CDR3 loop: CASSLGADYEQYF. The CDR3, as DNA: TGCGCCAGCAGCCTAGGGGCCGACTACGAGCAGTACTTC.

The chain combines TRBV7-9 with TRBJ2-5; D is undetermined. CDR1 and CDR2 (germline): SEHNR, FQNEAQ (reference sequence). This CDR3 has 14 residues. V lost 1 base and J lost 2, with 8 bases in between. The CDR3 protein is CASSLVTLQETQYF. In DNA, the CDR3 is TGTGCCAGCAGCTTAGTGACTCTACAAGAGACCCAGTACTTC.

CDR3 bases: TGTGCCAGCAGTGCGGACAGGCCCCAAGAGACCCAGTACTTC. It specifies CASSADRPQETQYF. V gene TRBV2 combines with J gene TRBJ2-5; TRBD1 matches 7 bases. This CDR3 has 14 residues. Germline trimming cut 4 bases from V and 1 base from J; bases unmatched to any gene: 3. CDR1 and CDR2 from the germline V gene are SNHLY and FYNNEI.

The chain recombines TRBV6-5 with TRBJ1-2; D is unclear. This CDR3 region has 14 residues. The germline V gene has CDR1 MNHEY and CDR2 SVGAGI. Trimming took off 0 bases at V and 0 bases at J, with 5 bases between the two ends. CDR3 coding DNA: TGTGCCAGCAGTTACTCTGGCACTAACTATGGCTACACCTTC. It codes for CASSYSGTNYGYTF.

The chain carries TRBV28 and TRBJ2-2; possible D gene TRBD2, 6 bases. CDR1 and CDR2 from the germline V gene are MDHEN and SYDVKM. Trimming took off 6 bases at V and 7 bases at J, with 21 bases between the two ends. CDR3 length equals 16 residues. DNA of the CDR3: TGTGCCAGCAGCTTCGCAAGATGGGGGGACGACGGGGAGCTGTTTTTT. Translating gives CASSFARWGDDGELFF.

The genes are TRBV19 and TRBJ1-1; D is unclear. The V gene lost 3 bases and the J gene lost 0 bases, with 17 bases spanning the gap. The CDR3 totals 17 residues. The germline V gene encodes CDR1 LNHDA and CDR2 SQIVND (reference sequence). In DNA, the CDR3 is TGTGCCAGTAGTATTATGGTGTGGGCAGGCATGAACACTGAAGCTTTCTTT. It yields the protein CASSIMVWAGMNTEAFF.

The chain has TRBV7-2 and TRBJ1-2, with TRBD1 matching 8 bases. The V gene's germline CDR1 is SGHTA and CDR2 FQGNSA. V lost 2 bases and J lost 5; bases outside the gene matches: 1. The CDR3 is 13 residues long. DNA of the CDR3: TGTGCCAGCAGCTTAAGGACAGGGTATGGCTACACCTTC. The encoded protein is CASSLRTGYGYTF.

This clone appeared once. The chain links TRBV4-2 to TRBJ2-1, with TRBD2 matching over 8 bases. There are 15 residues in the CDR3. V gave up 3 bases and J gave up 7 bases; unmatched junction bases: 8. In germline, CDR1 is LGHNA, CDR2 YNFKEQ. The CDR3 nucleotides read TGTGCCAGCAGCCAGAGAAGCGGGAGTAAAAATGAGCAGTTCTTC. Its protein product is CASSQRSGSKNEQFF.

The chain employs TRBV27 and TRBJ1-5; D uncertain. CDR1 is MNHEY and CDR2 is SMNVEV in the germline V gene (reference sequence). CDR3 length: 14 residues. V lost 2 bases to trimming and J lost 5 bases, with 10 bases between them. Written as DNA, the CDR3 is TGTGCCAGCAGTTTACAGATGCTTGATCAGCCCCAGCATTTT. Encoded protein: CASSLQMLDQPQHF.

The gene calls are TRBV10-3 and TRBJ1-5; D remains ambiguous. Per the germline V gene, CDR1 is ENHRY and CDR2 is SYGVKD. This CDR3 is 16 amino acids long. Deletions cut 0 bases from V and 1 base from J, with 10 bases between. CDR3 nucleotides: TGTGCCATCAGTGAGTCGTTTCAGGAAAGCAATCAGCCCCAGCATTTT. Amino acid sequence: CAISESFQESNQPQHF.

V and J are TRBV15 and TRBJ1-3; D is ambiguous. Trimming stripped 0 bases from V and 6 bases from J, with 15 bases between. Germline V gene data show CDR1 as LNHNV and CDR2 as YYDKDF (reference sequence). The CDR3 runs to 16 residues. The CDR3 sequence is CATSRDPWGVENTIYF. In DNA, the CDR3 is TGTGCCACCAGCAGAGATCCTTGGGGAGTAGAAAACACCATATATTTT.

The chain combines TRBV7-9 with TRBJ2-7, with 14 nucleotides matching TRBD2. The CDR3 covers 16 residues. J was trimmed by 7 bases and V by 5 bases; bases with no gene match: 10. CDR1 SEHNR and CDR2 FQNEAQ come from the germline V gene (reference sequence). The CDR3 DNA reads TGTGCCAGCAGCCCACCGGGACTAGCGGGAGTATGGGAGCAGTACTTC. Protein: CASSPPGLAGVWEQYF.

This chain joins TRBV11-3 and TRBJ2-2; 8 nucleotides agree with TRBD1. This CDR3 is 16 amino acids long. Losses at the gene ends were 5 bases for V and 7 bases for J; bases not matched to a gene: 12. From germline, CDR1 is SGHNT and CDR2 YENEEA. In DNA form, the CDR3 reads TGTGCCAGCAGCCCGTGGGGCCAGGGGGCTAACGGGGAGCTGTTTTTT. Protein: CASSPWGQGANGELFF.

This rearrangement joins TRBV19 to TRBJ2-5; 7 bases map to TRBD2. CDR1 is LNHDA, CDR2 SQIVND, per germline (reference sequence). After removal of 3 bases from V and 1 base from J, the junction contained 11 bases not matched to a gene. This CDR3 is built from 17 residues. This chain's CDR3 is CASSIANPSGPQETQYF. CDR3 nucleotides: TGTGCCAGTAGTATCGCTAATCCTAGCGGCCCCCAAGAGACCCAGTACTTC. The full variable domain, with the rest looked up from reference TRBV19 and TRBJ2-5, is DGGITQSPKYLFRKEGQNVTLSCEQNLNHDAMYWYRQDPGQGLRLIYYSQIVNDFQKGDIAEGYSVSREKKESFPLTVTSAQKNPTAFYLCASSIANPSGPQETQYFGPGTRLLVL.

The CDR3, as DNA: TGCGCCAGCAGCGGGAGGTACGGGCTACCCAATGAGCAGTTCTTC. It translates to CASSGRYGLPNEQFF. The V and J genes are TRBV5-1 and TRBJ2-1; D perhaps matches TRBD2 (6 bases). Trimming removed 4 bases at V and 6 bases at J, with 17 bases between. Germline CDR1 and CDR2: SGHRS and YFSETQ. This CDR3 is built from 15 residues.

In its sample, this clone was seen once. This chain connects TRBV28 to TRBJ2-7, with D possibly TRBD1 on 5 matching bases. Germline V gives CDR1 MDHEN, CDR2 SYDVKM. The CDR3 is made up of 12 amino acids. Trimming removed 5 bases from V and 6 bases from J, with 11 bases in between. The CDR3 DNA follows: TGTGCCAGCAGTCTTATGACAGCCGAGCAGTACTTC. Translated: CASSLMTAEQYF.

The genes are TRBV7-3 and TRBJ1-2; no firm D call. Germline CDR1 and CDR2: SGHTA and FQGTGA. V lost 0 bases to trimming and J lost 8 bases, with 10 bases between them. CDR3 length equals 13 residues. The CDR3 DNA follows: TGTGCCAGCAGCTTAACGAGAGGGTCGGGCTACACCTTC. Translating gives CASSLTRGSGYTF.

The J gene is TRBJ2-3, the V gene TRBV30, with TRBD2 as a possible D gene (5 bases). Per the germline V gene, CDR1 is GTSNPN and CDR2 is SVGIG (reference sequence). CDR3 length: 15 residues. V was pared by 4 bases and J by 2 bases, with 16 bases between. The CDR3 DNA sequence: TGTGCCTGGATTGACGGAGCGGCATTCACAGATACGCAGTATTTT. This encodes CAWIDGAAFTDTQYF.

Details on this clone: One end of the junction does not line up with germline, which may come from a read error. V gene TRBV15 combines with J gene TRBJ1-5; tentative D call: TRBD1 (6 bases). The CDR3 is made up of 15 amino acids. Germline CDR1 LNHNV, CDR2 YYDKDF (reference sequence). The CDR3 loop is CATSSTGLGNRPQHF. The CDR3, as DNA: TGTGCCACCAGCAGTACAGGGTTAGGAAATCGGCCCCAGCATTTT.

This clone was recorded a few times. The CDR3 DNA is TGCGCCAGCGGTAGGACAGGGGAGCAGCCCCAGCATTTT. It yields the protein CASGRTGEQPQHF. The chain has TRBV10-1 and TRBJ1-5, with 9 nucleotides matching TRBD1. V gave up 8 bases and J gave up 7 bases; unmatched junction bases: 6. Germline V gene sequence: CDR1 WNHNN, CDR2 SYGVQD (reference sequence). CDR3 length equals 13 residues.

This clone was seen a single time. V usage is TRBV2 and J usage is TRBJ1-2; perhaps TRBD1 as D (5 bases). Trimming pared 7 bases from V and 8 bases from J, leaving 20 bases between. Per the germline V gene, CDR1 is SNHLY and CDR2 is FYNNEI. The CDR3 loop spans 14 amino acids. CDR3 sequence: CASNLNGLAGGYTF. Written as DNA, the CDR3 is TGTGCCAGCAATTTAAATGGGTTGGCAGGGGGCTACACCTTC. Supplemented by reference TRBV2 and TRBJ1-2, the full variable domain reads EPEVTQTPSHQVTQMGQEVILRCVPISNHLYFYWYRQILGQKVEFLVSFYNNEISEKSEIFDDQFSVERPDGSNFTLKIRSTKLEDSAMYFCASNLNGLAGGYTFGSGTRLTVV.

The chain employs TRBV2 and TRBJ1-4; no clear D gene. CDR1 and CDR2 from the germline V gene are SNHLY and FYNNEI. The CDR3 has 14 residues. Trimming took off 4 bases at V and 10 bases at J, with 16 bases between the two ends. The CDR3 region is CASSALTGYTKLFF. The CDR3 DNA follows: TGTGCCAGCAGTGCTTTGACCGGGTATACAAAACTGTTTTTT.